This T cell receptor (beta chain) is drawn from a study of blood T cell repertoires in COVID-19. Study-wide context: Acute-phase and convalescent COVID-19 samples originated in the United States, Italy and Spain.

Trimming took 2 bases from V and 1 from J, leaving 14 bases between them. The CDR3 runs to 16 residues. From germline, CDR1 is MNHEY and CDR2 SVGAGI. Method: immunoSEQ multiplex PCR; TCRdb's copy keeps in-frame clones and lacks some. The sample lists hundreds of thousands of clones, more than 70% occurring once. The specimen was peripheral blood. The V gene is TRBV6-5, the J gene TRBJ1-1; unclear D gene. The sequence was obtained from an older woman with COVID-19, enrolled during active disease. CDR3 nucleotide sequence: TGTGCCAGCAGTTACCCGAGAGGGTCCAGGAACACTGAAGCTTTCTTT. Residues: CASSYPRGSRNTEAFF.